Listed below are T cell receptor beta chains from one sample, sequenced in a study of regulatory T cells in long-lasting Graves disease. Via MiXCR, TCRdb re-called the multiplex PCR reads, giving one row per CDR3 protein. The table lists about 470,000 distinct CDR3 sequences, roughly 15% of them singletons. These data also formed part of another study, on T cells in Graves' hyperthyroidism and ophthalmopathy.

The sample was peripheral blood mononuclear cells (PBMCs), taken at new diagnosis, from a patient treated with antithyroid drugs. The source of these receptors is a man in his forties with Graves disease. CDR3s include the opening cysteine and the closing phenylalanine or tryptophan. D genes are given only for firm matches. Only part of the rows carry a size: once, few, many, or a class if the clone is expanded.

D	size	V	J	DNA	CDR3
.	many	TRBV3-1	TRBJ1-3	TGTGCCAGCAGCCAGGTTCCCCTCGCAGGCTCTGGAAACACCATATATTTT	CASSQVPLAGSGNTIYF
TRBD1	few	TRBV28	TRBJ2-1	TGTGCCAGCGAGTACCCCGGGACAGGGGACTACAATGAGCAGTTCTTC	CASEYPGTGDYNEQFF
.	many	TRBV6-1	TRBJ1-2	TGTGCCAGCAGCCGGGACGTAAACTATGGCTACACCTTC	CASSRDVNYGYTF
.	few	TRBV29-1	TRBJ2-5	TGCAGCGTCCACGCCCAAGAGACCCAGTACTTC	CSVHAQETQYF
TRBD1	.	TRBV28	TRBJ2-5	TGTGCCAGCAGAACAGGGGTAGAGACCCAGTACTTC	CASRTGVETQYF
TRBD2	few	TRBV19	TRBJ2-1	TGTGCCAGTAGAAGGACTAGCGGGGCCTACAATGAGCAGTTCTTC	CASRRTSGAYNEQFF
.	many	TRBV7-9	TRBJ2-7	TGTGCCAGCAGCTTAGAGTTCGGCGAGCAGTACTTC	CASSLEFGEQYF
TRBD2	many	TRBV5-1	TRBJ2-1	TGCGCCAGCAGCTTGGCTCAGCGGGAGGCCTCCTACAATGAGCAGTTCTTC	CASSLAQREASYNEQFF
TRBD1	few	TRBV20-1	TRBJ1-5	TGCAGTGCTAGCGAACAGGGGACATTAAGCAATCAGCCCCAGCATTTT	CSASEQGTLSNQPQHF
TRBD2	.	TRBV29-1	TRBJ2-1	TGCAGCGTCTCTAGCGGGAGCGATGAGCAGTTCTTC	CSVSSGSDEQFF
.	many	TRBV18	TRBJ2-1	TGTGCCAGCAACACAGGGTACAATGAGCAGTTCTTC	CASNTGYNEQFF
.	once	TRBV7-9	TRBJ2-5	TGTGCCAGCAGCTTAGGAACCGCCAGGGGCGGGGAGACCCAGTACTTC	CASSLGTARGGETQYF
.	.	TRBV9	TRBJ1-6	TGTGCCAGCAGCCCCGAGGGAGATGTGACACCCCTCCACTTT	CASSPEGDVTPLHF
.	many	TRBV7-2	TRBJ2-1	TGTGCCAGCATGGGAACTCTATACAATGAGCAGTTCTTC	CASMGTLYNEQFF
.	few	TRBV30	TRBJ2-2	TGTGCCTGGAGTCGCTTGAACACCGGGGAGCTGTTTTTT	CAWSRLNTGELFF
TRBD1	few	TRBV3-1	TRBJ1-6	TGTGCCAGCAGCTCCGGGACAGGCGGATCACCCCTCCACTTT	CASSSGTGGSPLHF
.	.	TRBV30	TRBJ2-2	TGTGCCTGGGGCTACAGGGCGACGAACACCGGGGAGCTGTTTTTT	CAWGYRATNTGELFF
.	many	TRBV11-2	TRBJ2-1	TGTGCCAGCAGCTTAAGGGTCAGGGGCGCCCTAAACAATGAGCAGTTCTTC	CASSLRVRGALNNEQFF
.	few	TRBV6-2/TRBV6-3	TRBJ1-5	TGTGCCACCACACTCGCTACAGGGAAAGGTCAGCCCCAGCATTTT	CATTLATGKGQPQHF
.	.	TRBV7-2	TRBJ2-4	TGTGCCAGCAGCTCCCGCACGGACGACGATCAGTACTTC	CASSSRTDDDQYF
.	few	TRBV14	TRBJ2-2	TGTGCCAGCAGCCAAGATCTGGCCACCGGGGAGCTGTTTTTT	CASSQDLATGELFF
.	many	TRBV20-1	TRBJ2-1	TGCAGTGCCCCTAGAGGGGCTTGGAACAATGAGCAGTTCTTC	CSAPRGAWNNEQFF
.	few	TRBV19	TRBJ2-5	TGTGCCAGCATACCCCTAGGAGCGGTCCCCCGCGGGCAGACCCAGTACTTC	CASIPLGAVPRGQTQYF
TRBD2	many	TRBV12-3/TRBV12-4	TRBJ2-1	TGTGCCAGCAGTTTGGTGAGGGGCTCCTCCGGGACTAGCGGAGGCCCAATCTACAATGAGCAGTTCTTC	CASSLVRGSSGTSGGPIYNEQFF
.	.	TRBV5-1	TRBJ2-1	TGCGCCAGCAGCTTTGGACTGCCTTCTGCCTACAATGAGCAGTTCTTC	CASSFGLPSAYNEQFF
.	few	TRBV7-9	TRBJ2-1	TGTGCCAGCAGCCCAAGGTACGATGAGCAGTTCTTC	CASSPRYDEQFF
TRBD2	many	TRBV7-2	TRBJ2-5	TGTGCCAGCAGCCCTCACCTGGGCGGGAGGATCCAAGAGACCCAGTACTTC	CASSPHLGGRIQETQYF
.	many	TRBV2	TRBJ1-6	TGTGCCAGCAGTGATAACATTGCACCCCTCCACTTT	CASSDNIAPLHF
TRBD2	many	TRBV27	TRBJ2-5	TGTGCCAGCAGTTTAAGAAGGACTAGCGCAGGAGAGACCCAGTACTTC	CASSLRRTSAGETQYF
TRBD2	few	TRBV19	TRBJ2-1	TGTGCCAGTAGTGCGACCCCTAGCGGGAGGGCCAGGAATGAGCAGTTCTTC	CASSATPSGRARNEQFF
.	many	TRBV29-1	TRBJ2-1	TGCAGCGGATCCAATATCAATGAGCAGTTCTTC	CSGSNINEQFF
.	many	TRBV6-1	TRBJ2-7	TGTGCCAGCAGCGATACGACCTACGAGCAGTACTTC	CASSDTTYEQYF
TRBD1	.	TRBV28	TRBJ2-7	TGTGCCAGCAGTTTTACAGGGGACAGGGGGCACGAGCAGTACTTC	CASSFTGDRGHEQYF
TRBD1	.	TRBV5-1	TRBJ1-4	TGCGCCAGCAGCAGAGATCGGACAGGGATATCGGAAAAACTGTTTTTT	CASSRDRTGISEKLFF